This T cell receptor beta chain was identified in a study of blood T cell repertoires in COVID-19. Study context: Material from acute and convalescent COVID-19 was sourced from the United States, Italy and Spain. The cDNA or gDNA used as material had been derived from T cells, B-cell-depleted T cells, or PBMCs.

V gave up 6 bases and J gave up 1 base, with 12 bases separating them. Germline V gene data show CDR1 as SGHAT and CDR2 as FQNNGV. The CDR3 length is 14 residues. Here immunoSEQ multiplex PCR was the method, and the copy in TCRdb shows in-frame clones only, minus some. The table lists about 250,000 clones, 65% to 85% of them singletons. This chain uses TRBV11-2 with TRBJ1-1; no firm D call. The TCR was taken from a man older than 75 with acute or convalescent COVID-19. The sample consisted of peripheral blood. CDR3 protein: CASSRMGPNTEAFF. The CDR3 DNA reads TGTGCCAGCAGTCGAATGGGCCCGAACACTGAAGCTTTCTTT.